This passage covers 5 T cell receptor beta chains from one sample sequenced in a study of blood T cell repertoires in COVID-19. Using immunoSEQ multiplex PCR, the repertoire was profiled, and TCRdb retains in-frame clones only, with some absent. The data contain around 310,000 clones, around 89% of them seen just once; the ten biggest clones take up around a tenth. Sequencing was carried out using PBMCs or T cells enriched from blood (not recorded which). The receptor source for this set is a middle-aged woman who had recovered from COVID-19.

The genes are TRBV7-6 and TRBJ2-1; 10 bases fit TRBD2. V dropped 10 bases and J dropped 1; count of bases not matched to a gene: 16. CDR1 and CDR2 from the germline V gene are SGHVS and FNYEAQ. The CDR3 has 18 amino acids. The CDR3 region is CATSGESGRAGSYNEQFF. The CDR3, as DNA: TGTGCCACCTCCGGGGAAAGCGGGAGGGCCGGATCCTACAATGAGCAGTTCTTC.

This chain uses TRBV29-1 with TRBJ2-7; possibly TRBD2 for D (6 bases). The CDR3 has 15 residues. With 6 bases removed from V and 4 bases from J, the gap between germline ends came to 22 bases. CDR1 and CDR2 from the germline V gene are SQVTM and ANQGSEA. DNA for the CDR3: TGCAGCGTCAGGAGGGGCAGCCCCTTCCCTTACGAGCAGTACTTC. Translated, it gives CSVRRGSPFPYEQYF.

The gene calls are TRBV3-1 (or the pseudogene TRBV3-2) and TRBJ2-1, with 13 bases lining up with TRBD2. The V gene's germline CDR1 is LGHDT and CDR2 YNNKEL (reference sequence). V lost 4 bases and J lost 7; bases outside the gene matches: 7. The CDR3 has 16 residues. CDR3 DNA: TGTGCCAGCAGCCCCCCGGGGACTAGCGGGGCAAATGAGCAGTTCTTC. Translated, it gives CASSPPGTSGANEQFF.

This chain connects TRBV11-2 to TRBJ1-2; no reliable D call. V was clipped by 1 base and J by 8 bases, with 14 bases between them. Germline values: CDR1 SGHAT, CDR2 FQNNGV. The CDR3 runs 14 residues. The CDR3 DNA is TGTGCCAGCAGCTTAGTTTACGGGGTCGACGGCTACACCTTC. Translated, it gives CASSLVYGVDGYTF.

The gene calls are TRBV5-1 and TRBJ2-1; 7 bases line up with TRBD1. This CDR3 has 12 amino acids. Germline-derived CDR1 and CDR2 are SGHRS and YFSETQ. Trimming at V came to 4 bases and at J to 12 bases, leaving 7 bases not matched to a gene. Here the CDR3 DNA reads TGCGCCAGCAGCCGGGACAGCGTCCCGCAGTTCTTC. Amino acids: CASSRDSVPQFF. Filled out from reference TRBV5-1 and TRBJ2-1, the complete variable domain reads KAGVTQTPRYLIKTRGQQVTLSCSPISGHRSVSWYQQTPGQGLQFLFEYFSETQRNKGNFPGRFSGRQFSNSRSEMNVSTLELGDSALYLCASSRDSVPQFFGPGTRLTVL.